The 23 T cell receptor beta chains below come from one sample, sequenced in a study of CD8 T cells in ankylosing spondylitis. Broader study findings: What seemed typical of ankylosing spondylitis blood was a TCR beta motif built from several highly homologous variants.

No antigen has been identified for these receptors. TCRdb fed the 5' RACE reads into MiXCR, producing one record per CDR3 protein. This sample has 470,000 or so distinct CDR3 sequences, with about 24% found just once. The specimen sequenced was blood, either unsorted or a sorted T cell fraction (not recorded which). The receptors stem from a male donor with ankylosing spondylitis.

V usage is TRBV29-1 and J usage is TRBJ2-5; D might be TRBD1 or TRBD2, each matching 6 bases. Germline CDR1 SQVTM, CDR2 ANQGSEA. V lost 3 bases and J 5 bases, leaving 16 bases between the germline ends. The CDR3 loop spans 14 amino acids. CDR3 bases: TGCAGCGTTGATCGGACTCGGGGGCGGGAGACCCAGTACTTC. Encoded protein: CSVDRTRGRETQYF.

The V call is TRBV10-3, the J call TRBJ1-5; D may be TRBD1 (5 bases). This CDR3 is built from 16 residues. The ends were cut back, 8 bases at V and 4 bases at J, with 21 bases in the middle. Germline V gene lookup returns CDR1 ENHRY and CDR2 SYGVKD. The CDR3 coding sequence is TGTGCCATCCGTACAGATTCGGGGGGAGGTAATCAGCCCCAGCATTTT. Translation gives CAIRTDSGGGNQPQHF.

This chain links TRBV3-1 with TRBJ2-1; 8 bases align to TRBD2. J lost 9 bases, V lost 2 bases, and 9 bases had no gene match. This CDR3 spans 15 amino acids. CDR1 is LGHDT, CDR2 YNNKEL, per germline (reference sequence). In nucleotides, the CDR3 is TGTGCCAGCAGCCAATGGCGGGAGGAGTCTGGTGAGCAGTTCTTC. This translates into CASSQWREESGEQFF.

This clonotype was seen only a few times. The rearrangement links TRBV5-1 to TRBJ2-5, with 8 bases fitting TRBD1. CDR1 is SGHRS, CDR2 YFSETQ, per germline. V gave up 2 bases and J gave up 7 bases; unmatched junction bases: 7. The CDR3 has 14 amino acids. CDR3 nucleotides: TGCGCCAGCAGCTTCAGGCCACAGGGGGGGACCCAGTACTTC. Protein sequence: CASSFRPQGGTQYF.

V usage is TRBV15 and J usage is TRBJ1-5; TRBD1 matches at 9 bases. The CDR3 totals 15 residues. The V and J ends lost 3 bases and 7 bases, in that order; junction bases with no gene match: 7. Germline CDR1 is LNHNV and CDR2 is YYDKDF (reference sequence). The CDR3 region is CATSRGQGAYQPQHF. DNA for the CDR3: TGTGCCACCAGCAGGGGACAGGGAGCGTACCAGCCCCAGCATTTT.

This chain connects TRBV4-2 to TRBJ1-2; TRBD1 might be the D (5 bases). This CDR3 region has 15 residues. Trimming stripped 0 bases from V and 4 bases from J, with 12 bases between. Per germline, CDR1 LGHNA and CDR2 YNFKEQ. CDR3 loop: CASSQDYRGSYGYTF. The CDR3 bases are TGTGCCAGCAGCCAAGATTATCGGGGCAGCTATGGCTACACCTTC.

The chain combines TRBV20-1 with TRBJ2-6; D assignment may be TRBD1 or TRBD2 (5 bases each). The V end lost 4 bases, the J end lost 13 bases, and 14 bases lay between the germline ends. Germline CDR1 and CDR2: DFQATT and SNEGSKA (reference sequence). The CDR3 runs 12 residues. CDR3 nucleotides: TGCAGTGCTACCCGGGACCTCCCTGTCCTGACTTTC. Amino acid sequence: CSATRDLPVLTF.

This sequence joins TRBV10-3 and TRBJ1-1, with a tentative D call TRBD1 (5 bases). The V end was cut by 6 bases, the J end by 7 bases, with 15 bases between. Germline V CDR1 and CDR2: ENHRY, SYGVKD. This CDR3 spans 13 amino acids. For the CDR3, the DNA is TGTGCCATCAGCGAGACAGAATTTGGTGAAGCTTTCTTT. This gives the protein CAISETEFGEAFF.

A few counts support this clonotype. The chain combines TRBV7-2 with TRBJ2-5, with 9 bases that match TRBD2. CDR1 and CDR2 from the germline V gene are SGHTA and FQGNSA. This CDR3 has 17 residues. V was pared by 5 bases and J by 3 bases, with 13 bases of the junction left unmatched. CDR3 loop: CASSTRKASGIEETQYF. The CDR3 bases are TGTGCCAGCAGCACCCGAAAGGCTAGCGGGATCGAAGAGACCCAGTACTTC. The full variable domain, rest sourced from reference TRBV7-2 and TRBJ2-5, is GAGVSQSPSNKVTEKGKDVELRCDPISGHTALYWYRQSLGQGLEFLIYFQGNSAPDKSGLPSDRFSAERTGGSVSTLTIQRTQQEDSAVYLCASSTRKASGIEETQYFGPGTRLLVL.

The chain recombines TRBV15 with TRBJ2-2; perhaps TRBD1 as D (6 bases). Between the trimmed V and J ends, which lost 3 bases and 1 base, there was a span of 15 bases. Germline lookup yields CDR1 LNHNV and CDR2 YYDKDF (reference sequence). The CDR3 extends over 17 amino acids. This chain's CDR3 is CATSSNAGALNTGELFF. Written as DNA, the CDR3 is TGTGCCACCAGCAGTAACGCAGGGGCGTTGAACACCGGGGAGCTGTTTTTT.

The CDR3 region has the DNA TGTGCCAGCACCCCCAGACAGGGTGGGACAGATACGCAGTATTTT. It encodes CASTPRQGGTDTQYF. The rearrangement joins TRBV28 to TRBJ2-3; TRBD1 aligns across 7 bases. V was clipped by 7 bases and J by 3 bases; unmatched bases: 10. The germline V gene has CDR1 MDHEN and CDR2 SYDVKM. The CDR3 totals 15 residues.

This clonotype was counted only a few times. The chain carries TRBV20-1 and TRBJ1-5; 7 bases fit TRBD1. The CDR3 has 15 residues. Germline-derived CDR1 and CDR2 are DFQATT and SNEGSKA (reference sequence). The V and J ends lost 1 base and 8 bases, in that order; junction bases with no gene match: 11. For the CDR3, the DNA is TGCAGTGCTAGAGCCTTGGGAGGGGGCGAAGAGCCCCAGCATTTT. It encodes CSARALGGGEEPQHF.

The chain recombines TRBV20-1 with TRBJ1-2; 8 bases are a match to TRBD1. The CDR3 has 12 residues. V shed 6 bases, J shed 10 bases, and the junction held 10 bases outside the gene matches. Per germline, CDR1 DFQATT and CDR2 SNEGSKA (reference sequence). The CDR3 DNA reads as TGCAGTGCCCAGACAGGGGTCAGGTTCTACACCTTC. The encoded protein is CSAQTGVRFYTF.

The rearrangement uses TRBV6-5 and TRBJ1-2; no firm D call. The CDR3 covers 12 residues. Germline V gives CDR1 MNHEY, CDR2 SVGAGI. V dropped 2 bases and J dropped 8 bases, with 9 bases sitting between them. The CDR3 is CASSYLGLGYTF. CDR3 nucleotides: TGTGCCAGCAGTTACCTTGGGCTCGGCTACACCTTC.

The rearrangement links TRBV5-1 to TRBJ2-5; D unclear. V dropped 3 bases and J dropped 5 bases, with 14 bases sitting between them. Germline V gives CDR1 SGHRS, CDR2 YFSETQ. This CDR3 comprises 14 residues. The CDR3 region has the DNA TGCGCCAGCAGCTCCGGACGACTCGGGGAGACCCAGTACTTC. This translates into CASSSGRLGETQYF.

This clonotype was observed a few times. J is TRBJ2-1 and V is TRBV12-3 or TRBV12-4, with 9 bases matching TRBD2. The CDR3 is made up of 15 amino acids. Trimming removed 7 bases from V and 4 bases from J; junction bases left unmatched: 8. The CDR3 is CASTRVLAGYNEQFF. CDR3 DNA sequence: TGTGCCAGCACCCGGGTCCTAGCGGGATACAATGAGCAGTTCTTC.

V gene TRBV5-1 combines with J gene TRBJ1-1, with a tentative D call TRBD1 (6 bases). Deletions cut 0 bases from V and 1 base from J, with 10 bases between. The CDR3 is 15 amino acids. Germline V gene lookup returns CDR1 SGHRS and CDR2 YFSETQ. The CDR3 is CASSLGFRGNTEAFF. The CDR3 DNA follows: TGCGCCAGCAGCTTGGGCTTCAGGGGGAACACTGAAGCTTTCTTT.

The rearrangement joins TRBV11-2 to TRBJ2-1; 8 bases are a match to TRBD2. Germline CDR1 reads SGHAT; CDR2 reads FQNNGV. The CDR3 has 15 residues. V shed 5 bases and J 1 base; nucleotides not matched to a gene: 4. The CDR3 sequence is CASSPREDSYNEQFF. CDR3 coding DNA: TGTGCCAGCAGCCCGCGGGAGGATTCCTACAATGAGCAGTTCTTC.

This clonotype turned up a few times. The V and J genes are TRBV20-1 and TRBJ1-1, with D tentatively TRBD1 (6 bases). Germline V gene data show CDR1 as DFQATT and CDR2 as SNEGSKA (reference sequence). The V and J ends lost 0 bases and 7 bases respectively, with 15 bases between them. The CDR3 consists of 14 residues. The CDR3 region is CSARDQRGAIEAFF. The CDR3 region has the DNA TGCAGTGCTAGAGATCAGCGGGGGGCTATTGAAGCTTTCTTT.

The chain joins TRBV24-1 to TRBJ2-7, with D tentatively TRBD1 (5 bases). Trimming left V 4 bases short and J 2 bases short, with 11 bases between. Germline CDR1 and CDR2: KGHDR and SFDVKD. The CDR3 has 14 amino acids. CDR3 residues: CATSDRDSAYEQYF. CDR3 bases: TGTGCCACCAGTGACCGCGACAGTGCCTACGAGCAGTACTTC.

The sample holds many counts of this clonotype. J is TRBJ1-5 and V is TRBV6-6, with D uncertain. The V and J ends lost 2 bases and 6 bases respectively, with 5 bases between them. The CDR3 extends over 12 amino acids. Germline lookup yields CDR1 MNHNY and CDR2 SVGAGI (reference sequence). CDR3 sequence: CASSYDFQPQHF. The CDR3 bases are TGTGCCAGCAGTTACGATTTTCAGCCCCAGCATTTT.

The CDR3 coding sequence is TGTGCCAGCAGCTACACGCTAGCGGGATCCACAGATACGCAGTATTTT. It codes for CASSYTLAGSTDTQYF. The J gene is TRBJ2-3, the V gene TRBV7-2; 9 bases align to TRBD2. Germline loops: CDR1 SGHTA, CDR2 FQGNSA. There are 16 residues in the CDR3. V trimming: 4 bases; J trimming: 2 bases; junction bases outside the gene matches: 7.

This sequence joins TRBV4-2 and TRBJ1-3; no definite D call. V was pared by 3 bases and J by 0 bases, with 30 bases between. The CDR3 totals 22 residues. CDR1 and CDR2 from the germline V gene are LGHNA and YNFKEQ. CDR3 bases: TGTGCCAGCAGCCACACAGCTCCGAGTGGGAGGACCTACAGAGACTCTGGAAACACCATATATTTT. Protein product: CASSHTAPSGRTYRDSGNTIYF.